This is a list of T cell receptor beta chains from one sample in a study of blood T cell repertoires in COVID-19. TCRdb's table, derived via immunoSEQ multiplex PCR, lists solely in-frame clones and lacks some. Here the sample spans around 54,000 clones, around 73% being singletons. Sequencing was carried out using PBMCs or T cells enriched from blood (not recorded which). These receptors originate from a woman between 45 and 65 years old with acute COVID-19. Each CDR3 is given with its conserved first and last residue. A D gene is named only where the DNA matches it firmly. Rows give clone size only sometimes, using once, few, many, or a class for an expanded clone.

cdr3_nt cdr3_aa d_call clone_size j_call v_call
TGCGCCAGCAGCTTGCGGCAGGATGCTAATGAAAAACTGTTTTTT CASSLRQDANEKLFF NA NA TRBJ1-4 TRBV5-1
TGTGCCAGCAGCATAGGCTCGGGGTCTAATGAAAAACTGTTTTTT CASSIGSGSNEKLFF NA NA TRBJ1-4 TRBV9
TGTGCCAGCAGCTTTGGCGGGAGGAACACTGAAGCTTTCTTT CASSFGGRNTEAFF NA NA TRBJ1-1 TRBV5-5
TGTGCCAGCAGCTTCTATGGGACAGGGGGACTCCTTAACTATGGCTACACCTTC CASSFYGTGGLLNYGYTF TRBD1 NA TRBJ1-2 TRBV7-8
TGCGCCAGCTTCTGGGGGGGTCCGAACACCGGGGAGCTGTTTTTT CASFWGGPNTGELFF TRBD2 NA TRBJ2-2 TRBV10-2
TGTGCCAGCAGCCAAGAAGGGAGAGGCTATGGCTACACCTTC CASSQEGRGYGYTF NA NA TRBJ1-2 TRBV3-1/TRBV3-2
TGTGCCAGCAGCCGGGACAGGGTCCACACTGAAGCTTTCTTT CASSRDRVHTEAFF TRBD1 NA TRBJ1-1 TRBV6-5
TGTGCCAGCAGTCGGACAGATTTCGGACTGTTTTTT CASSRTDFGLFF NA NA TRBJ1-4 TRBV6-2/TRBV6-3
TGTGCCAGCAGCCTCAGGGTTTCACCCCTCCACTTT CASSLRVSPLHF NA NA TRBJ1-6 TRBV3-1/TRBV3-2
TGTGCCAGCAGTGAACAGGGGGCGCGGAACACTGAAGCTTTCTTT CASSEQGARNTEAFF TRBD1 NA TRBJ1-1 TRBV6-1
TGCGCCAGCAGTCAGGGTTTGTACACCGGGGAGCTGTTTTTT CASSQGLYTGELFF NA NA TRBJ2-2 TRBV5-1
TGTGCCAGCAGCTCCCGACAGGGGGGGATAAACACCGGGGAGCTGTTTTTT CASSSRQGGINTGELFF TRBD1 few TRBJ2-2 TRBV7-9
TGCGCCAGCAGCTTGGGTCTAGCGGGGGCCCTCACCGGGGAGCTGTTTTTT CASSLGLAGALTGELFF TRBD2 NA TRBJ2-2 TRBV5-1
TGTGCCAGCAGCACCGGACAGATCCAAGAGACCCAGTACTTC CASSTGQIQETQYF NA NA TRBJ2-5 TRBV9
TGTGCCAGCAGCGCAACAGGGTTCTCCTACAATGAGCAGTTCTTC CASSATGFSYNEQFF NA NA TRBJ2-1 TRBV9
TGTGCCACCAGCAGAGATGAGGCGGGGGCCGGGGAGACCCAGTACTTC CATSRDEAGAGETQYF NA NA TRBJ2-5 TRBV15
TGCGCCAGCAGCTTGGGCAAGACAGTGAGTACTGAAGCTTTCTTT CASSLGKTVSTEAFF NA NA TRBJ1-1 TRBV5-1
TGTGCCAGCAGCCAAGGGGGCCCCGTCTTCTTAGAGACCCAGTACTTC CASSQGGPVFLETQYF NA few TRBJ2-5 TRBV14
TGCGCCAGCAGCCAGCGGACAGCTAAAGGAAACACCATATATTTT CASSQRTAKGNTIYF NA once TRBJ1-3 TRBV4-1